The text below deals with one T cell receptor beta chain. Its antigen is still unknown. Base qualities are missing; no much larger clone stands one base away. TCRbeta CDR3 regions were amplified from genomic DNA using the immunoSEQ Assay, a bias-controlled multiplex PCR. From the authors' description of their analysis: The number of nucleated cells in each sample was estimated from the amplification of reference gene primers within the assay. To quantify the absolute abundance of each unique TCRbeta CDR3 rearrangement, sequence reads were collapsed and filtered. For each sample, productive Simpson clonality was calculated by taking the square root of Simpson's diversity index across productive rearrangements. TCRdb's version of the immuneACCESS table is confined to in-frame rearrangements and falls short of the full clone set. An unresolved V gene accounts for under half of the shortfall where checked; the remainder is of unknown origin. V and J calls and clone size follow that table, whereas D and trimming were derived from the DNA. The sample table records roughly 360,000 clones; over 75% of these occur just once. The ten largest clones capture approximately 1% of the sample.

This sample stems from a study of blood T cell repertoires in COVID-19 (dated by TCRdb to about 2020). Some background on the complete study: Collaborator samples came from the United States, Italy and Spain and covered acute and convalescent phases of COVID-19. The material from the prospective study consisted of cDNA or gDNA derived from T cells, B-cell-depleted T cells, or PBMCs. The dataset comprised deeply sampled blood TCRbeta repertoires from subjects exposed to, actively infected with, or recovered from COVID-19. The repertoires were made available in a free public database intended to serve as a resource for research on the immune response to SARS-CoV-2. The samples were drawn from two sources: the first 160 participants of the ongoing ImmuneRACE study, and about 1,300 subjects contributed by 6 global collaborators. Sample metadata almost always included a de-identified subject ID, COVID-19 status, age in years and sex. Where available, HLA class I and class II types were taken from metadata supplied by the sample provider and were not determined by assay-based typing.

Enrolling through a virtual design, the prospective study's participants ranged in age from roughly 18 to 100 years and lived across 20 to 30 United States geographic areas. To assign participants to cohorts, the prospective study relied on clinical history that participants themselves reported in a screening survey and a study questionnaire. Mobile phlebotomists in the prospective study collected whole blood, serum and a nasopharyngeal or oropharyngeal swab from every participant. Over an approximately 2-month period, participants in the prospective study had the option of providing additional blood draws and questionnaires. Blood samples from the prospective study were shipped frozen or at room temperature prior to DNA extraction. Relative to germline, V is missing 10 bases and J is missing 0 bases, with 3 bases of the junction outside any gene match. The CDR3 starts with the cysteine, ends with the phenylalanine, and has 13 residues. Of all the DNA, just the CDR3 is kept, 39 bases in frame from base 1. The germline V gene specifies ENHRY as CDR1 and SYGVKD as CDR2.

Results and caveats for the whole study, not just this receptor: The quantity of clinical and demographic metadata differed by source and by participant and was supplied without curation.

This clonotype was obtained from a woman aged 30 to 39 with acute COVID-19. Sequencing input: PBMCs or T cells enriched from blood (not recorded which). The sequence links TRBV10-3 to TRBJ2-3; TRBD2 fits 8 bases in the junction. CDR3 region: CATRGGSTDTQYF. The DNA sequence is TGTGCCACCCGGGGGGGTAGCACAGATACGCAGTATTTT.